This T cell receptor (beta chain) came from a study of blood T cell repertoires in COVID-19. Per the study methods: Estimates of nucleated cell counts were drawn from the amplification of reference gene primers. The method was immunoSEQ multiplex PCR; TCRdb's version includes in-frame clones alone and lacks a portion of them. Clone size and V and J calls were adopted from that table, with D and trimming inferred from the DNA. This table has tens of thousands of clones, 65% to 80% appearing once. This clone has more than one count but fewer than ten. Seattle-derived patients entered the study during active infection and were followed longitudinally. The CDR3 is 14 residues long. CDR1 and CDR2 from the germline V gene are MNHEY and SVGAGI. V trimming: 5 bases; J trimming: 6 bases; junction bases outside the gene matches: 5.

The clonotype was recovered from a man aged 25 to 40 with COVID-19, enrolled during active disease. The chain is built from TRBV6-5 and TRBJ1-3; 9 positions agree with TRBD1. Sample: peripheral blood. CDR3 sequence: CASSRDRVTNTIYF. The CDR3 coding sequence is TGTGCCAGCAGTAGGGACAGGGTGACAAACACCATATATTTT.